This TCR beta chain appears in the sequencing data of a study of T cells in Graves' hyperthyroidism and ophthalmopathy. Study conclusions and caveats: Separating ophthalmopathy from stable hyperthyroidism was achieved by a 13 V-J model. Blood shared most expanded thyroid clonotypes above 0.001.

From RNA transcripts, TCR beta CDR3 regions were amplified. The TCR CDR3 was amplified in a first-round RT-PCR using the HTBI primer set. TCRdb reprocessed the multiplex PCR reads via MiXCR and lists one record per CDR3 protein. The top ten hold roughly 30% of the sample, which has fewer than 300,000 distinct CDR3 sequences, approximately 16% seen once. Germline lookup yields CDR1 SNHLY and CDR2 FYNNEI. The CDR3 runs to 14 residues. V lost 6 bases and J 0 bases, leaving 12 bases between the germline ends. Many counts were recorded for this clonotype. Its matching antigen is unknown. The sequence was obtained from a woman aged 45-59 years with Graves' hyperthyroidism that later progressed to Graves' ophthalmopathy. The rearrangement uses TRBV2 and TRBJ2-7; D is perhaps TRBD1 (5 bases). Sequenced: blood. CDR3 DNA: TGTGCCAGCAGCCAGGGAAGGGGCTCCTACGAGCAGTACTTC. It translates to CASSQGRGSYEQYF.